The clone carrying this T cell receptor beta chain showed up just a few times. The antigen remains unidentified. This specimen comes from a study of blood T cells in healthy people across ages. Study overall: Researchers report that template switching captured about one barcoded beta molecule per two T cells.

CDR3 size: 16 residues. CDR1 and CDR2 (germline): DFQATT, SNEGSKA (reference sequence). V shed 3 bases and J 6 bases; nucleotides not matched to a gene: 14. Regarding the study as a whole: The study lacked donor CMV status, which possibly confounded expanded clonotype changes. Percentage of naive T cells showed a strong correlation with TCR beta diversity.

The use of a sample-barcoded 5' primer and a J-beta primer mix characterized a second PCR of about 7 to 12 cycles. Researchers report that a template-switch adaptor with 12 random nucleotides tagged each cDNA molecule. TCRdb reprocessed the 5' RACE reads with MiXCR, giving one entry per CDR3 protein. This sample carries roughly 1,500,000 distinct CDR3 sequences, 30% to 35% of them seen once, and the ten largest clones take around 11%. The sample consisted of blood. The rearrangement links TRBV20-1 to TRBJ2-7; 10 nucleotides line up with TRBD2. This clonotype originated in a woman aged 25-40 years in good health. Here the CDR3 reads CSASQQAGGPRGEQYF. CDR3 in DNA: TGCAGTGCTAGTCAGCAAGCGGGAGGGCCAAGGGGCGAGCAGTACTTC.